The 18 T cell receptor beta chains presented below share a single source sample, sequenced in a study of blood T cell repertoires in COVID-19 (dated by TCRdb to the early 2020s). The library was generated by the immunoSEQ multiplex PCR assay. The table comes from immuneACCESS by way of TCRdb, which keeps in-frame sequences with V and J called. Part of the clones is missing from these tables; in studies checked, under half for an unresolved V gene and the rest for unknown reasons. The sample table lists 150,000 to 200,000 clones, around 79% of them with a count of one. About 10% of the sample goes to the ten largest clones. The sample taken for sequencing was PBMCs or T cells enriched from blood (not recorded which). The receptors were sampled from a man aged 50-59 years who had recovered from COVID-19.

This sequence joins TRBV7-8 and TRBJ2-4, with 11 bases identical to TRBD2. CDR3 length: 19 residues. J gave up 1 base and V 1 base, and 9 bases lay outside the gene matches. Germline V gene lookup returns CDR1 SGHVS and CDR2 FQNEAQ. CDR3 amino acids: CASSLGLSTSGTAKNIQYF. DNA for the CDR3: TGTGCCAGCAGCTTAGGCCTGTCGACTAGCGGGACGGCCAAAAACATTCAGTACTTC.

This clone was seen a few times. The chain joins TRBV19 to TRBJ2-6; no definite D call. There are 13 residues in the CDR3. The germline V gene has CDR1 LNHDA and CDR2 SQIVND (reference sequence). V lost 5 bases, J lost 4 bases, and 6 bases lay in between. The CDR3: CASSQAGANVLTF. CDR3 nucleotides: TGTGCCAGTAGTCAAGCCGGGGCCAACGTCCTGACTTTC.

In DNA form, the CDR3 reads TGTGCCAGCAGTGAGACAGGAGTCTCTTCCTACGAGCAGTACTTC. Protein: CASSETGVSSYEQYF. This chain uses TRBV28 with TRBJ2-7; D possibly corresponds to TRBD1 (6 bases). Trimming shortened V by 5 bases and J by 1 base, and 15 bases separated the two germline ends. The germline CDR1 and CDR2 sequences are MDHEN and SYDVKM. The CDR3 covers 15 residues.

J is TRBJ2-7 and V is TRBV27; possible D gene TRBD2, 6 bases. CDR1 and CDR2 (germline): MNHEY, SMNVEV (reference sequence). V was shortened by 3 bases and J by 3 bases, with 12 bases between the two germline ends. The CDR3 totals 14 residues. The CDR3 is CASSFSTGLYEQYF. DNA for the CDR3: TGTGCCAGCAGTTTCTCAACGGGACTCTACGAGCAGTACTTC.

The chain has TRBV18 and TRBJ1-1; D possibly corresponds to TRBD1 (6 bases). V lost 1 base, J lost 7 bases, and 10 bases lay in between. The CDR3 has 13 amino acids. The V gene's germline CDR1 is KGHSH and CDR2 LQKENI. This CDR3 is CASSPRETGEAFF. The CDR3 DNA reads TGTGCCAGCTCACCACGGGAGACAGGTGAAGCTTTCTTT. The full variable domain, completed using reference TRBV18 and TRBJ1-1, is NAGVMQNPRHLVRRRGQEARLRCSPMKGHSHVYWYRQLPEEGLKFMVYLQKENIIDESGMPKERFSAEFPKEGPSILRIQQVVRGDSAAYFCASSPRETGEAFFGQGTRLTVV.

V gene TRBV5-6 combines with J gene TRBJ2-1; tentative D call: TRBD1 (6 bases). V lost 2 bases and J 5 bases, leaving 11 bases between the germline ends. CDR3 length: 14 residues. Germline assignment: CDR1 SGHDT and CDR2 YYEEEE. The CDR3 reads CASSLGWDNNEQFF. CDR3 in DNA: TGTGCCAGCAGCTTAGGTTGGGACAACAATGAGCAGTTCTTC. The whole variable domain, filled in from reference TRBV5-6 and TRBJ2-1, reads DAGVTQSPTHLIKTRGQQVTLRCSPKSGHDTVSWYQQALGQGPQFIFQYYEEEERQRGNFPDRFSGHQFPNYSSELNVNALLLGDSALYLCASSLGWDNNEQFFGPGTRLTVL.

Only one count was recorded for this clone. The chain carries TRBV12-3 or TRBV12-4 and TRBJ2-5, with a possible D match to TRBD2 (5 bases). The CDR3 has 13 residues. Trimming stripped 2 bases from V and 7 bases from J, with 11 bases between. The CDR3 nucleotides are TGTGCCAGCAGTTTACGGGGTTTGGGGACCCAGTACTTC. This sequence encodes CASSLRGLGTQYF.

The rearrangement uses TRBV18 and TRBJ1-2; maybe TRBD1 (5 bases). This CDR3 comprises 14 residues. The germline gives CDR1 KGHSH, CDR2 LQKENI. V lost 3 bases and J 3 bases, leaving 11 bases between the germline ends. The CDR3 protein is CASSPSSGYYGYTF. The CDR3 DNA sequence: TGTGCCAGCTCACCTTCCTCAGGGTACTATGGCTACACCTTC.

The chain carries TRBV19 and TRBJ2-6; TRBD1 matches at 9 bases. The CDR3 has 17 residues. V lost 6 bases, J lost 4 bases, and 10 bases stayed unmatched. The V gene's germline CDR1 is LNHDA and CDR2 SQIVND (reference sequence). This CDR3 is CASRATGGSSGANVLTF. DNA of the CDR3: TGTGCCAGTAGGGCCACAGGGGGCTCATCCGGGGCCAACGTCCTGACTTTC.

The chain has TRBV21-1 and TRBJ1-5; the listed D gene, TRBD1, was not tested against the DNA. TRBV21-1 is described as a pseudogene. The CDR3 spans 17 residues. The CDR3 nucleotides are TGTGCCAGCAGCAAAGATATTGACAGGGAAGGGAATCAGCCCCAGCATTTT. The encoded protein is CASSKDIDREGNQPQHF.

The V call is TRBV3-1 (or the pseudogene TRBV3-2), the J call TRBJ2-2, with D perhaps matching TRBD1 (6 bases). CDR3 length: 16 residues. The V and J ends lost 1 base and 6 bases respectively, with 15 bases between them. The germline V gene has CDR1 LGHDT and CDR2 YNNKEL (reference sequence). CDR3 amino acids: CASSQAGQRAAGELFF. In DNA, the CDR3 is TGTGCCAGCAGCCAAGCGGGACAACGGGCGGCCGGGGAGCTGTTTTTT.

This clone was found a few times. The V gene is TRBV2, the J gene TRBJ2-7, with D maybe TRBD2 (5 bases). The CDR3 is 15 amino acids. Germline V gene lookup returns CDR1 SNHLY and CDR2 FYNNEI. V was shortened by 4 bases and J by 2 bases, with 15 bases between the two germline ends. The chain's CDR3 is CASSGEDWATYEQYF. In DNA, the CDR3 is TGTGCCAGCAGTGGAGAGGACTGGGCCACCTACGAGCAGTACTTC. Supplemented by reference TRBV2 and TRBJ2-7, the full variable domain reads EPEVTQTPSHQVTQMGQEVILRCVPISNHLYFYWYRQILGQKVEFLVSFYNNEISEKSEIFDDQFSVERPDGSNFTLKIRSTKLEDSAMYFCASSGEDWATYEQYFGPGTRLTVT.

The V gene is TRBV23-1, the J gene TRBJ1-1; TRBD1 is a possible D gene (5 bases). TRBV23-1 is given ORF status, its function remaining uncertain. The CDR3 has 17 amino acids. V was clipped by 0 bases and J by 5 bases, with 19 bases between them. CDR3 amino acids: CASSQSGRGKVWTEAFF. The CDR3 DNA sequence: TGCGCCAGCAGTCAATCTGGGAGGGGAAAGGTGTGGACTGAAGCTTTCTTT.

This chain uses TRBV9 with TRBJ1-1, with D unclear. From germline, CDR1 is SGDLS and CDR2 YYNGEE. This CDR3 spans 13 amino acids. Trimming left V 1 base short and J 6 bases short, with 10 bases between. CDR3 loop: CASSVSDLAEAFF. As DNA, the CDR3 is TGTGCCAGCAGCGTAAGCGACCTAGCTGAAGCTTTCTTT.

The rearrangement uses TRBV27 and TRBJ1-2; the match to TRBD1 covers 9 bases. V lost 2 bases and J lost 4; bases outside the gene matches: 5. CDR3 length equals 15 residues. Germline CDR1 reads MNHEY; CDR2 reads SMNVEV (reference sequence). The CDR3 protein is CASSLRGQGGYGYTF. The CDR3 DNA reads as TGTGCCAGCAGTTTAAGGGGACAGGGTGGCTATGGCTACACCTTC.

This clone was picked up a small number of times. V usage is TRBV9 and J usage is TRBJ2-1, with D maybe TRBD2 (6 bases). The V end was cut by 0 bases, the J end by 8 bases, with 15 bases between. This CDR3 spans 15 amino acids. Germline CDR1 and CDR2: SGDLS and YYNGEE. The DNA of the CDR3 is TGTGCCAGCAGCGTAGGGGGAGGTAAGGTCGATGAGCAGTTCTTC. Protein sequence: CASSVGGGKVDEQFF.

In its sample, this clone was seen once. The gene calls are TRBV21-1 and TRBJ2-7; TRBD1 reflects the table's D call only, with no check against the DNA. TRBV21-1 is assigned pseudogene status. This CDR3 region has 16 residues. In DNA, the CDR3 is TGTGCCAGCAGCAAAGTCCAGGGGAGAGGATGGTACGAGCAGTACTTC. This encodes CASSKVQGRGWYEQYF.

J is TRBJ1-1 and V is TRBV10-3; the D gene is possibly TRBD1 (5 bases). Germline V gene sequence: CDR1 ENHRY, CDR2 SYGVKD. The CDR3 sequence is 15 residues long. V lost 0 bases to trimming and J lost 4 bases, with 12 bases between them. The CDR3 loop is CAISESSGQGTEAFF. CDR3 DNA sequence: TGTGCCATCAGTGAGTCATCCGGCCAGGGCACTGAAGCTTTCTTT.